The present T cell receptor beta chain was sequenced within a study of human T cells and chemical hapten exposure. Study in general: Small pooled library volume differences chiefly drove per-sample TCR yield variation.

Within the library, unique molecular identifiers were attached to each individual cDNA molecule. In the original workflow: Sequenced samples showed a median of around 100,000 TCRs each, with counts running from approximately 21,000 to 630,000. From the 5' RACE reads, TCRdb called clonotypes with MiXCR, one entry per CDR3 protein. TCRdb's processing, not the authors' own work, is the source of the V and J calls. The profile shows around 100,000 distinct CDR3 sequences, around a fifth of them singletons. As to this clonotype: Its antigen is not known.

Someone pulled total RNA out of unfractionated whole blood. V shed 6 bases and J 5 bases; nucleotides not matched to a gene: 4. The CDR3 covers 14 residues. Germline CDR1 MNHNY, CDR2 SVGAGI (reference sequence). Study findings and constraints: The number of TCRs over 1 in 1000 frequency stayed unchanged after DPC.

The TCR sequence derives from a human donor in good health. The V call is TRBV6-6, the J call TRBJ2-1, with 10 bases lining up with TRBD2. The CDR3 DNA reads TGTGCCAGCAGACAGCGGGAGGGCCACAATGAGCAGTTCTTC. The encoded protein is CASRQREGHNEQFF.